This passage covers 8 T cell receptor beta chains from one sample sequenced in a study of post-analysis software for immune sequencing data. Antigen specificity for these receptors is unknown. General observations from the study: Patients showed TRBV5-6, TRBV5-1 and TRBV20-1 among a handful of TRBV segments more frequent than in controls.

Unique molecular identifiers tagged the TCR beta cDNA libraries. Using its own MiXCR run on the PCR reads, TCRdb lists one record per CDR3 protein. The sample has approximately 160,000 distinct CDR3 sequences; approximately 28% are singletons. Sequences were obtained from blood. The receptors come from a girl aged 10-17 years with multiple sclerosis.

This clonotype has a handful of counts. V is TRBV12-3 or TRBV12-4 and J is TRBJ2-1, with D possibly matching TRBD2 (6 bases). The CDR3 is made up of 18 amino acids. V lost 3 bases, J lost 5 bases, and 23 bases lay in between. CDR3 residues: CASSFWASELYYHNEQFF. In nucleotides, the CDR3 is TGTGCCAGCAGTTTTTGGGCTAGCGAGCTATACTACCACAATGAGCAGTTCTTC.

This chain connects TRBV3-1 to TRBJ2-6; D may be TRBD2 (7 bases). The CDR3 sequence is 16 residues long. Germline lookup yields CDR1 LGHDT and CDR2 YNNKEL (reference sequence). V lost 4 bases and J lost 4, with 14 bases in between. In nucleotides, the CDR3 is TGTGCCAGCAGCCCAGAAGGGGGGGCCGGGGCCAACGTCCTGACTTTC. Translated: CASSPEGGAGANVLTF.

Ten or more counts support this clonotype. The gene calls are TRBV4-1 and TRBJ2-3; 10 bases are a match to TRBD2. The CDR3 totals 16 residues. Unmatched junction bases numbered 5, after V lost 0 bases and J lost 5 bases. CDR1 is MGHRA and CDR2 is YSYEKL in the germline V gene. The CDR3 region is CASSQEEVAGGDTQYF. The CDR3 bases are TGCGCCAGCAGCCAAGAGGAGGTAGCGGGAGGAGATACGCAGTATTTT.

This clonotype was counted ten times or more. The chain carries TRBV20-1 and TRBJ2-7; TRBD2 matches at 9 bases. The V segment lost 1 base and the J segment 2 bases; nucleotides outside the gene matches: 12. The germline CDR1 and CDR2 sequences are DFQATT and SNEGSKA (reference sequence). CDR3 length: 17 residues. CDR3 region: CSARGGTASGNPYEQYF. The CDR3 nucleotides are TGCAGTGCTAGAGGAGGGACGGCTAGCGGGAACCCCTACGAGCAGTACTTC.

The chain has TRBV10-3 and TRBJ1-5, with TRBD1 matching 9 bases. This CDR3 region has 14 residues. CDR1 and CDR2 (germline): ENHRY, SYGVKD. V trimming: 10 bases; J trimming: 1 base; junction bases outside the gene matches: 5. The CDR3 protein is CATTGGNSNQPQHF. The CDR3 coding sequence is TGTGCCACCACAGGGGGCAACAGCAATCAGCCCCAGCATTTT.

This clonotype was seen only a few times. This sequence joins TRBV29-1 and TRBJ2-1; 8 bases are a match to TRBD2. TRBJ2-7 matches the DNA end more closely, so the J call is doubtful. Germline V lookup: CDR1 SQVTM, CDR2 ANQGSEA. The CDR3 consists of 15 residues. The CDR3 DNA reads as TGCAGCGTTAGGGCTAGCGGGCAAACCTACAATGAGCAGTACTTC. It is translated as CSVRASGQTYNEQYF.

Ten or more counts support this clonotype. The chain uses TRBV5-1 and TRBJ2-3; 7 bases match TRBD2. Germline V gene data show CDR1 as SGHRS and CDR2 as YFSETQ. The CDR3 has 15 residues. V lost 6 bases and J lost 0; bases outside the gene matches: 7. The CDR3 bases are TGCGCCAGCACTGCGGGAGCGGGTAGCACAGATACGCAGTATTTT. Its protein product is CASTAGAGSTDTQYF.

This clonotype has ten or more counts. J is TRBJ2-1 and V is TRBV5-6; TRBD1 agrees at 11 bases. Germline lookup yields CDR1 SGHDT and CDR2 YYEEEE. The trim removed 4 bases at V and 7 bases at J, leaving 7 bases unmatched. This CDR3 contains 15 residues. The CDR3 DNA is TGTGCCAGCAGCCCTGGACAGGGGGCGGGGAATGAGCAGTTCTTC. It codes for CASSPGQGAGNEQFF.